Sequencing of this T cell receptor (beta chain) was carried out in a study of T-cell reconstitution after alpha-beta-depleted transplantation in children. Note on this clonotype: What it binds is unknown.

Study observations and caveats: Reportedly, only several hundred clones from non-depleted graft cells drove alpha-beta T-cell counts at about two months.

The authors prepared the TCRbeta library with unique molecular identifiers. TCRdb redid the calling of the PCR reads with MiXCR, one entry per CDR3 protein. The top ten hold roughly a third of the sample, which has approximately 110,000 distinct CDR3 sequences, 10% seen once. The CDR3 length is 14 residues. From germline, CDR1 is LGHNA and CDR2 YNFKEQ. Trimming cost V 6 bases and J 3 bases; bases outside gene matches: 3. The starting material was PBMCs, obtained before TCRalphabeta/CD19-depleted stem cell transplant. The V and J genes are TRBV4-2 and TRBJ2-3; 10 positions match TRBD2. The TCR sequence derives from a boy under 10 years old with acute lymphoblastic leukemia, due to receive a stem cell transplant. The DNA for the CDR3 is TGTGCCAGCAGAGCGGGAGGGCCAACAGATACGCAGTATTTT. Translation: CASRAGGPTDTQYF.